One and the same sample provided the 31 T cell receptor beta chains below, sequenced in a study of cytomegalovirus exposure and HLA in healthy donors. This table comes from immunoSEQ multiplex PCR, and its TCRdb copy is limited to in-frame clones, with some not included. The repertoire consists of roughly 180,000 clones, with approximately 86% occurring once and the leading ten covering about 7.2%. What was sequenced was PBMCs. The receptors shown here come from a man aged 25 to 45 in good health and CMV-seropositive.

The gene calls are TRBV15 and TRBJ2-1; 10 nucleotides match TRBD2. The CDR3 has 17 residues. Germline CDR1 LNHNV, CDR2 YYDKDF (reference sequence). Trimming took 3 bases from V and 8 from J; bases not matched to a gene: 13. The CDR3 DNA reads as TGTGCCACCAGCAGTACACTTGGGACTAGCGACCGCTATGAGCAGTTCTTC. This codes for CATSSTLGTSDRYEQFF.

The chain uses TRBV4-3 and TRBJ2-5; the D gene could be TRBD1 or TRBD2 (5 bases each). CDR1 LGHNA and CDR2 YSLEER come from the germline V gene. The CDR3 extends over 15 amino acids. V was cut by 1 base and J by 3 bases, with 12 bases left in between. The CDR3 bases are TGCGCCAGCAGCCAAGCGGGGCCAGGGAAAGAGACCCAGTACTTC. Its translation: CASSQAGPGKETQYF.

The chain combines TRBV5-8 with TRBJ1-3; possibly TRBD1 for D (6 bases). Germline CDR1 is SGHTS and CDR2 is YDEGEE. Deletions cut 5 bases from V and 0 bases from J, with 18 bases between. The CDR3 is 17 amino acids. The CDR3 nucleotides are TGTGCCAGCAGTGATATCTACAGGGTGGGCTCTGGAAACACCATATATTTT. Translated, it gives CASSDIYRVGSGNTIYF.

The V call is TRBV30, the J call TRBJ2-7; D gene unclear. CDR1 GTSNPN and CDR2 SVGIG come from the germline V gene (reference sequence). V was clipped by 5 bases and J by 3 bases, with 17 bases between them. This CDR3 spans 14 amino acids. In nucleotides, the CDR3 is TGTGCCTGGTCCCCGGGTAACCTCGGCTACGAGCAGTACTTC. Residues: CAWSPGNLGYEQYF.

J is TRBJ2-7 and V is TRBV27; the match to TRBD1 covers 11 bases. The germline CDR1 and CDR2 sequences are MNHEY and SMNVEV (reference sequence). The CDR3 has 15 amino acids. V was pared by 4 bases and J by 2 bases, with 4 bases of the junction left unmatched. The CDR3 loop reads CASSSPGQGAYEQYF. In DNA form, the CDR3 reads TGTGCCAGCAGTTCGCCGGGACAGGGGGCCTACGAGCAGTACTTC.

This rearrangement joins TRBV7-8 to TRBJ2-7, with 12 positions matching TRBD2. CDR1 is SGHVS and CDR2 is FQNEAQ in the germline V gene. Trimming cost V 4 bases and J 0 bases; bases outside gene matches: 1. The length of the CDR3 is 15 residues. In nucleotides, the CDR3 is TGTGCCAGCAGCTCGACTAGCGGGGGCTCCTACGAGCAGTACTTC. Its protein product is CASSSTSGGSYEQYF.

The J gene is TRBJ1-4, the V gene TRBV2; weak D call: TRBD1 (5 bases). Germline V gene sequence: CDR1 SNHLY, CDR2 FYNNEI. The CDR3 has 15 amino acids. The ends were cut back, 1 base at V and 6 bases at J, with 12 bases in the middle. CDR3 sequence reads: CASSEDVGEHEKLFF. CDR3 in DNA: TGTGCCAGCAGTGAAGATGTAGGGGAACATGAAAAACTGTTTTTT.

V gene TRBV25-1 combines with J gene TRBJ2-5; D is unclear. The CDR3 runs to 11 residues. V lost 3 bases to trimming and J lost 9 bases, with 8 bases between them. Per the germline V gene, CDR1 is MGHDK and CDR2 is SYGVNS. CDR3 in amino acids: CASSDQVSQYF. CDR3 nucleotide sequence: TGTGCCAGCAGTGACCAGGTATCCCAGTACTTC.

The chain has TRBV25-1 and TRBJ1-1, with D perhaps TRBD1 (6 bases). The CDR3 loop spans 12 amino acids. Trimming stripped 5 bases from V and 8 bases from J, with 12 bases between. Germline values: CDR1 MGHDK, CDR2 SYGVNS. CDR3 loop: CASSWLGQEAFF. CDR3 in DNA: TGTGCCAGCAGTTGGTTGGGACAAGAAGCTTTCTTT.

This chain links TRBV11-3 with TRBJ1-6; TRBD1 might be the D (6 bases). V shed 5 bases and J shed 2 bases, with 13 bases lying between them. The CDR3 consists of 16 residues. The germline V gene encodes CDR1 SGHNT and CDR2 YENEEA. CDR3 residues: CASSRRGGPYNSPLHF. CDR3 DNA sequence: TGTGCCAGCAGCCGGAGGGGGGGTCCCTATAATTCACCCCTCCACTTT.

J is TRBJ2-5 and V is TRBV7-9; D is possibly TRBD1 or TRBD2 (5 bases each). The CDR3 is 14 residues long. The V and J ends lost 3 bases and 1 base respectively, with 9 bases between them. Germline CDR1 is SEHNR and CDR2 is FQNEAQ (reference sequence). In DNA, the CDR3 is TGTGCCAGCAGCTTGGGGGTTGGCCAAGAGACCCAGTACTTC. Amino acid sequence: CASSLGVGQETQYF.

The rearrangement links TRBV7-3 to TRBJ1-1, with D maybe TRBD1 (5 bases). CDR1 and CDR2 (germline): SGHTA, FQGTGA. V shed 2 bases and J shed 5 bases, with 12 bases lying between them. This CDR3 spans 14 amino acids. This CDR3 is CASSLEGRRTEAFF. For the CDR3, the DNA is TGTGCCAGCAGCTTAGAGGGGAGGAGGACTGAAGCTTTCTTT.

The CDR3 loop is CASSLDSGWNTEAFF. CDR3 DNA: TGTGCCAGCAGCTTAGATTCCGGATGGAACACTGAAGCTTTCTTT. This sequence joins TRBV7-3 and TRBJ1-1; D is undetermined. Per the germline V gene, CDR1 is SGHTA and CDR2 is FQGTGA. Trimming cost V 2 bases and J 1 base, with 11 bases left between them. This CDR3 spans 15 amino acids.

V and J are TRBV7-3 and TRBJ1-1; D possibly corresponds to TRBD1 (5 bases). The length of the CDR3 is 15 residues. V was clipped by 1 base and J by 1 base, with 10 bases between them. In germline, CDR1 is SGHTA, CDR2 FQGTGA. CDR3 in amino acids: CASSLSGQENTEAFF. CDR3 nucleotides: TGTGCCAGCAGCTTAAGCGGACAAGAGAACACTGAAGCTTTCTTT.

V is TRBV11-1 and J is TRBJ2-1, with TRBD2 as a possible D gene (5 bases). CDR3 size: 13 residues. V was trimmed by 5 bases and J by 4 bases, leaving 9 bases between them. Looked up from germline, CDR1 is SGHAT and CDR2 is FQDESV (reference sequence). As DNA, the CDR3 is TGTGCCAGCAGCCGCCGCGGGTACAATGAGCAGTTCTTC. It specifies CASSRRGYNEQFF.

The gene calls are TRBV19 and TRBJ2-2; TRBD2 might be the D (6 bases). The CDR3 consists of 16 residues. Germline CDR1 LNHDA, CDR2 SQIVND (reference sequence). V was clipped by 7 bases and J by 4 bases, with 19 bases between them. This CDR3 is CASTISGGRGTGELFF. CDR3 sequence (DNA): TGTGCCAGTACCATATCAGGTGGGCGGGGCACCGGGGAGCTGTTTTTT.

The V gene is TRBV5-6, the J gene TRBJ2-4; no definite D call. CDR1 and CDR2 (germline): SGHDT, YYEEEE. This CDR3 contains 14 residues. The V end lost 1 base, the J end lost 3 bases, and 8 bases lay between the germline ends. This chain's CDR3 is CASSLREIKNIQYF. CDR3 DNA: TGTGCCAGCAGCTTGCGCGAGATCAAAAACATTCAGTACTTC.

The V and J genes are TRBV5-1 and TRBJ1-2; a possible D gene is TRBD1 (6 bases). Per the germline V gene, CDR1 is SGHRS and CDR2 is YFSETQ. This CDR3 region has 16 residues. The V and J ends lost 5 bases and 7 bases respectively, with 24 bases between them. The CDR3 sequence: CASSYQAVGARVGYTF. CDR3 coding DNA: TGCGCCAGCAGTTACCAAGCGGTGGGGGCGCGGGTTGGCTACACCTTC.

This rearrangement joins TRBV29-1 to TRBJ2-4; D is undetermined. Trimming took off 1 base at V and 0 bases at J, with 10 bases between the two ends. CDR1 is SQVTM, CDR2 ANQGSEA, per germline. The CDR3 has 15 amino acids. The CDR3 DNA is TGCAGCGTTGAAGGGGGTTACCTAGCCAAAAACATTCAGTACTTC. This encodes CSVEGGYLAKNIQYF.

This clone was seen just once. The chain uses TRBV5-1 and TRBJ2-5; the D gene is possibly TRBD2 (6 bases). V was cut by 3 bases and J by 9 bases, with 18 bases left in between. The CDR3 covers 14 residues. Germline V CDR1 and CDR2: SGHRS, YFSETQ. CDR3 amino acids: CASSSGTPKEPQYF. The DNA for the CDR3 is TGCGCCAGCAGCTCCGGGACTCCTAAGGAGCCCCAGTACTTC.

This rearrangement joins TRBV11-3 to TRBJ1-1; 7 nucleotides line up with TRBD1. From germline, CDR1 is SGHNT and CDR2 YENEEA. The CDR3 has 15 amino acids. V gave up 4 bases and J gave up 2 bases; unmatched junction bases: 7. Here the CDR3 DNA reads TGTGCCAGCAGCTCCAGGACAGGAGATAACACTGAAGCTTTCTTT. It is translated as CASSSRTGDNTEAFF.

J is TRBJ2-1 and V is TRBV5-6, with a tentative D call TRBD2 (7 bases). Germline assignment: CDR1 SGHDT and CDR2 YYEEEE. V was cut by 4 bases and J by 4 bases, with 21 bases left in between. CDR3 length equals 17 residues. The CDR3 sequence is CASSPTSRGGGYNEQFF. In DNA form, the CDR3 reads TGTGCCAGCAGCCCCACATCCCGGGGAGGGGGGTACAATGAGCAGTTCTTC.

A single count supports this clone. The chain carries TRBV2 and TRBJ2-1; D unresolved. The germline CDR1 and CDR2 sequences are SNHLY and FYNNEI. V gave up 1 base and J gave up 5 bases, with 6 bases separating them. This CDR3 is 13 amino acids long. CDR3 nucleotide sequence: TGTGCCAGCAGTGAAGAAAGGGACAATGAGCAGTTCTTC. Translating it yields CASSEERDNEQFF.

The chain carries TRBV6-5 and TRBJ2-1; 7 nucleotides match TRBD2. The CDR3 has 15 amino acids. Germline V gives CDR1 MNHEY, CDR2 SVGAGI. Trimming at V came to 2 bases and at J to 5 bases, leaving 6 bases not matched to a gene. In DNA form, the CDR3 reads TGTGCCAGCAGTTACGGCGGGGGTTCCGACAATGAGCAGTTCTTC. It yields the protein CASSYGGGSDNEQFF.

The chain employs TRBV6-6 and TRBJ2-7; tentative D call: TRBD2 (5 bases). Germline V CDR1 and CDR2: MNHNY, SVGAGI (reference sequence). CDR3 length equals 12 residues. The V and J ends lost 2 bases and 9 bases respectively, with 11 bases between them. CDR3 bases: TGTGCCAGCAGTTACGAGGGTTCCGGGCAGTACTTC. Its translation: CASSYEGSGQYF.

The rearrangement links TRBV7-9 to TRBJ1-6; D may be TRBD1 (5 bases). This CDR3 region has 16 residues. Germline-derived CDR1 and CDR2 are SEHNR and FQNEAQ (reference sequence). The ends were cut back, 3 bases at V and 5 bases at J, with 14 bases in the middle. In nucleotides, the CDR3 is TGTGCCAGCAGCTTTACCGGGACCGGGAATAATTCACCCCTCCACTTT. This codes for CASSFTGTGNNSPLHF.

This rearrangement joins TRBV5-8 to TRBJ1-4; tentative D call: TRBD1 (5 bases). The CDR3 sequence is 14 residues long. Germline V lookup: CDR1 SGHTS, CDR2 YDEGEE. V was shortened by 2 bases and J by 8 bases, with 13 bases between the two germline ends. CDR3: CASSFQGFFEKLFF. The CDR3 coding sequence is TGTGCCAGCAGCTTTCAGGGCTTCTTCGAAAAACTGTTTTTT.

This clone showed up just once. The DNA for the CDR3 is TGTGCCAGCAGTGGGACTAGCGGCTCCTACAATGAGCAGTTCTTC. This sequence encodes CASSGTSGSYNEQFF. The chain joins TRBV2 to TRBJ2-1, with 10 bases that match TRBD2. Trimming took 4 bases from V and 0 from J; bases not matched to a gene: 0. The CDR3 is 15 amino acids. Germline V lookup: CDR1 SNHLY, CDR2 FYNNEI.

The V call is TRBV6-1, the J call TRBJ1-2; D ambiguous. CDR1 is MNHNS, CDR2 SASEGT, per germline. CDR3 length: 11 amino acids. The V end lost 6 bases, the J end lost 7 bases, and 9 bases lay between the germline ends. For the CDR3, the DNA is TGTGCCAGCAGAGCGGGTCTTGGCTACACCTTC. Translation gives CASRAGLGYTF.

This chain joins TRBV6-1 and TRBJ2-1; D perhaps matches TRBD1 (5 bases). V lost 1 base and J lost 6, with 10 bases in between. The CDR3 is 14 residues long. CDR1 is MNHNS, CDR2 SASEGT, per germline. The CDR3 nucleotides are TGTGCCAGCAGTGAAGACAGGCGATTCAATGAGCAGTTCTTC. Its translation is CASSEDRRFNEQFF.

The table lists this clone with a count of one. This chain links TRBV5-8 with TRBJ1-4; D unclear. V was trimmed by 5 bases and J by 11 bases, leaving 13 bases between them. Germline V gene sequence: CDR1 SGHTS, CDR2 YDEGEE. CDR3 length: 12 amino acids. The CDR3 is CASSPEGFKLFF. Here the CDR3 DNA reads TGTGCCAGCAGTCCCGAGGGTTTTAAACTGTTTTTT.